This TCR beta chain was captured in a study of T cells after yellow fever vaccination. Points from the study as a whole: It was a weaker secondary response, yet one that peaked faster, at day 5 versus 15.

TCRdb reanalysed the 5' RACE reads using MiXCR and keeps one entry per CDR3 protein. The table lists around 68,000 distinct CDR3 sequences, around 7% of them singletons. This clonotype was seen more than once but under ten times. The target antigen is unknown. The source material was CD8+ T cells sorted from PBMCs, sampled about 10 days after the first yellow fever vaccination. The receptor was isolated from a man between 18 and 29 years old who received the YFV17D yellow fever vaccine.

The CDR3 reads CASSSGRGGPDTQYF. Here the CDR3 DNA reads TGTGCCAGCAGCTCCGGACGGGGGGGCCCGGATACGCAGTATTTT. This sequence joins TRBV11-2 and TRBJ2-3; TRBD2 agrees at 8 bases. Trimming at V came to 4 bases and at J to 6 bases, leaving 9 bases not matched to a gene. This CDR3 has 15 residues. Germline V gene sequence: CDR1 SGHAT, CDR2 FQNNGV.